The 16 T cell receptor beta chains below all came from one sample that was sequenced in a study of T cells in Graves' hyperthyroidism and ophthalmopathy. RNA transcripts were the template for amplifying TCR beta CDR3 regions. HTBI primers were used for first-round RT-PCR of the TCR CDR3. TCRdb re-called the multiplex PCR reads through MiXCR, storing one row per CDR3 protein. The sample records around 350,000 distinct CDR3 sequences, 19% being singletons. The material sequenced was blood. These receptors all come from a woman aged 18-29 years with Graves' hyperthyroidism.

In its sample, this clonotype was seen many times. This may stem from a read error, because a much larger clone lies one nucleotide away. The J gene is TRBJ1-5, the V gene TRBV6-4; weak D call: TRBD1 (5 bases). The CDR3 is 14 residues long. Germline V gene sequence: CDR1 MRHNA, CDR2 SNTAGT. V shed 8 bases and J shed 6 bases, with 17 bases lying between them. The CDR3 is CASGSGGAGQPQHF. The CDR3 DNA sequence: TGTGCCAGCGGATCCGGGGGTGCAGGTCAGCCCCAGCATTTT.

This chain connects TRBV3-1 to TRBJ2-2; D is ambiguous. The CDR3 loop spans 15 amino acids. Germline assignment: CDR1 LGHDT and CDR2 YNNKEL (reference sequence). Between the trimmed V and J ends, which lost 1 base and 6 bases, there was a span of 12 bases. The CDR3 nucleotides read TGTGCCAGCAGCCAAGCCGGAGTTGTTTCCGGGGAGCTGTTTTTT. Residues: CASSQAGVVSGELFF.

This clonotype occurred many times. This chain links TRBV27 with TRBJ1-2, with D maybe TRBD1 (5 bases). This CDR3 has 13 amino acids. V dropped 5 bases and J dropped 8 bases, with 15 bases sitting between them. Germline loops: CDR1 MNHEY, CDR2 SMNVEV (reference sequence). DNA of the CDR3: TGTGCCAGCAGTACAACAGGCCAGGGCGGCTACACCTTC. Protein product: CASSTTGQGGYTF.

This clonotype has at least ten counts. One end of the junction is discordant with germline, which a read error may explain. This rearrangement joins TRBV20-1 to TRBJ2-2; D could derive from TRBD1 or TRBD2 (6 bases each). CDR1 and CDR2 (germline): DFQATT, SNEGSKA (reference sequence). The length of the CDR3 is 13 residues. The CDR3 nucleotides read TGCAGCGCTAGGGGGGCGCGGACCGGGGAGCTGTTTTTT. This gives the protein CSARGARTGELFF.

This clonotype was observed many times. The V and J genes are TRBV27 and TRBJ2-3; unclear D gene. Trimming shortened V by 8 bases and J by 2 bases, and 14 bases separated the two germline ends. CDR3 length: 14 residues. From germline, CDR1 is MNHEY and CDR2 SMNVEV (reference sequence). CDR3 in amino acids: CASRPHSFTDTQYF. The CDR3 region has the DNA TGTGCCAGCCGCCCCCATAGCTTCACAGATACGCAGTATTTT.

This clonotype was counted many times. The rearrangement links TRBV11-1 to TRBJ1-5; TRBD1 matches at 12 bases. Unmatched junction bases numbered 12, after V lost 5 bases and J lost 7 bases. The CDR3 has 17 residues. The V gene's germline CDR1 is SGHAT and CDR2 FQDESV (reference sequence). The CDR3 DNA reads TGTGCCAGCAGCCGAGACGCGGGACAGGGGGCGAGGCAGCCCCAGCATTTT. Translation: CASSRDAGQGARQPQHF. Full variable domain (missing parts from reference TRBV11-1 and TRBJ1-5): EAEVAQSPRYKITEKSQAVAFWCDPISGHATLYWYRQILGQGPELLVQFQDESVVDDSQLPKDRFSAERLKGVDSTLKIQPAELGDSAMYLCASSRDAGQGARQPQHFGDGTRLSIL.

J is TRBJ1-6 and V is TRBV6-4; possible D gene TRBD1, 5 bases. V was clipped by 9 bases and J by 4 bases, with 10 bases between them. The CDR3 totals 13 residues. Per the germline V gene, CDR1 is MRHNA and CDR2 is SNTAGT. CDR3 DNA sequence: TGTGCCAGTCGGACAACTTATAATTCACCCCTCCACTTT. This codes for CASRTTYNSPLHF.

In the case of this clonotype: This may be a read error, as it is one base from a much larger clone. The rearrangement links TRBV20-1 to TRBJ2-7; D ambiguous. The ends were cut back, 1 base at V and 3 bases at J, with 4 bases in the middle. CDR3 length: 11 residues. CDR1 is DFQATT, CDR2 SNEGSKA, per germline (reference sequence). CDR3: CSARVDYEQYF. CDR3 nucleotide sequence: TGCAGTGCTAGAGTGGACTACGAGCAGTACTTC.

This clonotype was detected ten times or more. J is TRBJ1-1 and V is TRBV24-1; no definite D call. V lost 2 bases and J 1 base, leaving 10 bases between the germline ends. This CDR3 has 15 residues. Looked up from germline, CDR1 is KGHDR and CDR2 is SFDVKD. CDR3 loop: CATSDSQRQNTEAFF. CDR3 nucleotide sequence: TGTGCCACCAGTGATTCACAAAGACAGAACACTGAAGCTTTCTTT.

This clonotype was counted at least ten times. The chain carries TRBV7-2 and TRBJ1-1, with TRBD1 matching over 8 bases. Trimming took 5 bases from V and 6 from J; bases not matched to a gene: 5. Per germline, CDR1 SGHTA and CDR2 FQGNSA. The CDR3 length is 13 residues. This CDR3 reads CASSETGGAEAFF. Written as DNA, the CDR3 is TGTGCCAGCAGCGAAACAGGGGGTGCTGAAGCTTTCTTT.

This clonotype was picked up many times. V usage is TRBV6-5 and J usage is TRBJ2-2; 9 positions match TRBD2. The CDR3 is 13 amino acids. The germline CDR1 and CDR2 sequences are MNHEY and SVGAGI. CDR3 protein: CGAGGANTGELFF. In DNA form, the CDR3 reads TGTGGGGCGGGGGGGGCGAACACCGGGGAGCTGTTTTTT.

This clonotype appeared a few times. A single base separates this from a much larger clone, so it may be a read error. This rearrangement joins TRBV5-8 to TRBJ2-2; D remains ambiguous. Trimming cost V 4 bases and J 5 bases, with 15 bases left between them. Per germline, CDR1 SGHTS and CDR2 YDEGEE. The CDR3 is 15 amino acids. CDR3 nucleotide sequence: TGTGCCAGCAGCCCCCAGGTGCTGGCAACCGGGGAGCTGTTTTTT. Translated: CASSPQVLATGELFF.

Many counts were recorded for this clonotype. The gene calls are TRBV20-1 and TRBJ2-5; 13 bases are a match to TRBD2. CDR3 size: 16 residues. Germline assignment: CDR1 DFQATT and CDR2 SNEGSKA (reference sequence). V lost 5 bases and J lost 2; bases outside the gene matches: 8. The CDR3 spells CSAWNGLAGDQETQYF. In DNA, the CDR3 is TGCAGTGCTTGGAATGGACTAGCGGGGGATCAAGAGACCCAGTACTTC.

This clonotype was seen only a few times. The chain carries TRBV25-1 and TRBJ2-7, with no clear D. CDR1 is MGHDK, CDR2 SYGVNS, per germline. The V and J ends lost 0 bases and 5 bases respectively, with 8 bases between them. CDR3 length: 13 amino acids. The CDR3 sequence is CASSEYIFHEQYF. CDR3 nucleotides: TGTGCCAGCAGTGAATATATATTCCACGAGCAGTACTTC.

This clonotype was counted between two and nine times. This sequence joins TRBV20-1 and TRBJ2-2; D call uncertain. CDR1 DFQATT and CDR2 SNEGSKA come from the germline V gene (reference sequence). The V end lost 0 bases, the J end lost 1 base, and 6 bases lay between the germline ends. The CDR3 consists of 14 residues. CDR3 protein: CSARDNRNTGELFF. The CDR3 DNA reads TGCAGTGCTAGAGATAACCGGAACACCGGGGAGCTGTTTTTT.

This clonotype was detected many times. The genes are TRBV2 and TRBJ2-7; tentative D call: TRBD2 (6 bases). The length of the CDR3 is 12 residues. Germline V gene data show CDR1 as SNHLY and CDR2 as FYNNEI. V was shortened by 7 bases and J by 11 bases, with 18 bases between the two germline ends. Written as DNA, the CDR3 is TGTGCCAGCATCGACGGGACTTGGGTAAAGTACTTC. Its protein product is CASIDGTWVKYF.